The 22 T cell receptor beta chains listed next were all sequenced from one sample in a study of spatial heterogeneity in lung cancer. General study points: Tracking of tumor mutation counts was seen in expanded intratumoral alpha and beta TCR counts.

TCRdb used MiXCR to reprocess the 5' RACE reads, holding one entry per CDR3 protein. The table records about 4,900 distinct CDR3 sequences, roughly 22% of them present only once. Time point in this sample: sample taken at primary tumor resection. Their target antigens are unknown. Sequences were derived from lung tumor tissue, sampled at surgery. The source of these receptors is a male donor with early-stage non-small cell lung cancer.

This clonotype was counted at least ten times. This rearrangement joins TRBV11-2 to TRBJ2-5; D is undetermined. CDR1 is SGHAT and CDR2 is FQNNGV in the germline V gene. This CDR3 has 15 amino acids. V was pared by 6 bases and J by 3 bases, with 17 bases between. CDR3 nucleotide sequence: TGTGCCAGCAGACCACGGTCCGAATTTAAAGAGACCCAGTACTTC. It yields the protein CASRPRSEFKETQYF.

This clonotype was recorded a few times. CDR3 DNA: TGTGCCAGCAGTCCCAAAACGAAGGACAGGAACACCGGGGAGCTGTTTTTT. Protein: CASSPKTKDRNTGELFF. The rearrangement uses TRBV21-1 and TRBJ2-2; the listed D gene, TRBD1, was not tested against the DNA. TRBV21-1 is assigned pseudogene status. The CDR3 covers 17 residues.

By share, this clonotype counts as large (0.1 to 1%). The rearrangement uses TRBV5-4 and TRBJ2-4, with a weak D call TRBD2 (7 bases). This CDR3 has 17 amino acids. V was pared by 4 bases and J by 6 bases, with 23 bases between. The V gene's germline CDR1 is SGHNT and CDR2 YYREEE (reference sequence). CDR3 in amino acids: CASSPGGGSGVGNIQYF. The CDR3 DNA is TGTGCCAGCAGCCCCGGGGGCGGGAGCGGAGTAGGAAACATTCAGTACTTC. Filled out from reference TRBV5-4 and TRBJ2-4, the complete variable domain reads ETGVTQSPTHLIKTRGQQVTLRCSSQSGHNTVSWYQQALGQGPQFIFQYYREEENGRGNFPPRFSGLQFPNYSSELNVNALELDDSALYLCASSPGGGSGVGNIQYFGAGTRLSVL.

The genes are TRBV7-6 and TRBJ2-7, with 8 bases lining up with TRBD2. Trimming took 1 base from V and 4 from J; bases not matched to a gene: 6. Germline V gene data show CDR1 as SGHVS and CDR2 as FNYEAQ. The CDR3 is made up of 15 amino acids. For the CDR3, the DNA is TGTGCCAGCAGCTTAGGCTCTAGCGGGCCGTACGAGCAGTACTTC. Protein: CASSLGSSGPYEQYF. Full variable domain (outside the CDR3, taken from reference TRBV7-6 and TRBJ2-7): GAGVSQSPRYKVTKRGQDVALRCDPISGHVSLYWYRQALGQGPEFLTYFNYEAQQDKSGLPNDRFSAERPEGSISTLTIQRTEQRDSAMYRCASSLGSSGPYEQYFGPGTRLTVT.

By share, this clonotype ranks as medium-sized. The chain employs TRBV7-6 and TRBJ2-6; unclear D gene. CDR1 SGHVS and CDR2 FNYEAQ come from the germline V gene. Deletions cut 4 bases from V and 0 bases from J, with 4 bases between. The CDR3 has 14 amino acids. In nucleotides, the CDR3 is TGTGCCAGCAGCTCCTACTCTGGGGCCAACGTCCTGACTTTC. Residues: CASSSYSGANVLTF.

The chain has TRBV6-5 and TRBJ2-7, with D unresolved. Germline V gives CDR1 MNHEY, CDR2 SVGAGI. The CDR3 spans 13 residues. Trimming pared 2 bases from V and 0 bases from J, leaving 5 bases between. Here the CDR3 DNA reads TGTGCCAGCAGTTACACCAACTCCTACGAGCAGTACTTC. Its translation: CASSYTNSYEQYF.

In this sample, this clonotype is medium-sized. This sequence joins TRBV7-2 and TRBJ2-5; D is possibly TRBD2 (5 bases). The CDR3 consists of 14 residues. Trimming removed 1 base at V and 7 bases at J, with 13 bases between. The germline V gene encodes CDR1 SGHTA and CDR2 FQGNSA. The CDR3: CASSLGASTVTQYF. CDR3 nucleotide sequence: TGTGCCAGCAGCTTAGGGGCTAGCACGGTGACCCAGTACTTC.

J is TRBJ2-2 and V is TRBV7-9, with 8 bases fitting TRBD1. The CDR3 runs 14 residues. J gave up 3 bases and V 5 bases, and 2 bases lay outside the gene matches. Looked up from germline, CDR1 is SEHNR and CDR2 is FQNEAQ (reference sequence). CDR3 sequence: CASSATGDTGELFF. CDR3 DNA: TGTGCCAGCAGCGCGACAGGGGACACCGGGGAGCTGTTTTTT.

The rearrangement joins TRBV7-2 to TRBJ2-3; D remains ambiguous. Trimming took off 2 bases at V and 4 bases at J, with 1 base between the two ends. Germline V gene lookup returns CDR1 SGHTA and CDR2 FQGNSA. The CDR3 totals 11 residues. The CDR3 region has the DNA TGTGCCAGCAGCTTATCAGATACGCAGTATTTT. Protein: CASSLSDTQYF.

This clonotype was observed at least ten times. The chain couples TRBV6-6 to TRBJ2-5; 11 positions match TRBD2. V lost 2 bases, J lost 4 bases, and 6 bases stayed unmatched. The germline CDR1 and CDR2 sequences are MNHNY and SVGAGI (reference sequence). CDR3 length: 16 residues. CDR3 residues: CASSYVLAGGRETQYF. The CDR3 nucleotides are TGTGCCAGCAGTTACGTTCTAGCGGGGGGACGAGAGACCCAGTACTTC.

By its share, this clonotype is medium-sized. The chain joins TRBV28 to TRBJ1-2, with D hard to call. The CDR3 runs 16 residues. Germline CDR1 and CDR2: MDHEN and SYDVKM. V dropped 1 base and J dropped 2 bases, with 14 bases sitting between them. CDR3 loop: CASSLSPLGSNYGYTF. The CDR3 nucleotides read TGTGCCAGCAGTTTATCCCCTCTGGGGTCCAACTATGGCTACACCTTC.

By share, this clonotype ranks as medium-sized. The chain carries TRBV20-1 and TRBJ2-2, with 7 nucleotides matching TRBD1. The germline V gene encodes CDR1 DFQATT and CDR2 SNEGSKA (reference sequence). The V and J ends lost 1 base and 7 bases, in that order; junction bases with no gene match: 3. The CDR3 is made up of 13 amino acids. CDR3 residues: CSARGTGVGELFF. CDR3 DNA sequence: TGCAGTGCTAGAGGAACAGGGGTCGGGGAGCTGTTTTTT.

This clonotype was recorded many times. The chain employs TRBV20-1 and TRBJ1-4, with D perhaps TRBD1 (6 bases). Germline CDR1 DFQATT, CDR2 SNEGSKA (reference sequence). V was clipped by 3 bases and J by 8 bases, with 13 bases between them. The CDR3 covers 13 residues. Here the CDR3 DNA reads TGCAGTGCTAGTTCCGGACAGCGAGAAAAACTGTTTTTT. Translated, it gives CSASSGQREKLFF.

In this sample, this clonotype turned up a few times. The chain joins TRBV4-3 to TRBJ1-2; 8 positions match TRBD1. Trimming at V came to 3 bases and at J to 0 bases, leaving 0 bases not matched to a gene. The CDR3 is 14 residues long. Germline CDR1 reads LGHNA; CDR2 reads YSLEER. CDR3 protein: CASSQDRANYGYTF. The CDR3 nucleotides read TGCGCCAGCAGCCAGGACAGGGCTAACTATGGCTACACCTTC.

This clonotype is classed as large. This rearrangement joins TRBV24-1 to TRBJ2-5; 8 bases agree with TRBD1. The V and J ends lost 3 bases and 1 base, in that order; junction bases with no gene match: 6. Germline V gene lookup returns CDR1 KGHDR and CDR2 SFDVKD. This CDR3 has 16 residues. As DNA, the CDR3 is TGTGCCACCAGTGATCAGGACAGGGCCTTCCAAGAGACCCAGTACTTC. Translation gives CATSDQDRAFQETQYF.

Relative to its sample, this clonotype is medium-sized. V usage is TRBV7-9 and J usage is TRBJ1-4; 8 bases are shared with TRBD1. Germline CDR1 is SEHNR and CDR2 is FQNEAQ (reference sequence). The CDR3 spans 14 residues. Trimming at V came to 6 bases and at J to 4 bases, leaving 4 bases not matched to a gene. The CDR3 region has the DNA TGTGCCAGCAGGCCAGGGGGCATTAATGAAAAACTGTTTTTT. This gives the protein CASRPGGINEKLFF.

By sample fraction, this clonotype is large (0.1 to 1%). The rearrangement joins TRBV28 to TRBJ2-7, with TRBD1 matching 11 bases. J was trimmed by 5 bases and V by 5 bases; bases with no gene match: 8. The CDR3 consists of 15 residues. CDR1 is MDHEN and CDR2 is SYDVKM in the germline V gene. CDR3 in amino acids: CASSPPGQGVDEQYF. CDR3 DNA: TGTGCCAGCAGTCCCCCGGGACAGGGGGTTGACGAGCAGTACTTC.

The table lists this clonotype with a few counts. The V gene is TRBV27, the J gene TRBJ2-7; 7 nucleotides align to TRBD2. Germline V gene data show CDR1 as MNHEY and CDR2 as SMNVEV (reference sequence). Germline trimming cut 6 bases from V and 6 bases from J; bases unmatched to any gene: 5. CDR3 size: 12 residues. The CDR3 reads CASSPGGGEQYF. In nucleotides, the CDR3 is TGTGCCAGCAGCCCAGGCGGGGGCGAGCAGTACTTC.

V and J are TRBV6-5 and TRBJ2-1; the match to TRBD1 covers 8 bases. V was clipped by 1 base and J by 9 bases; unmatched bases: 5. Germline assignment: CDR1 MNHEY and CDR2 SVGAGI. CDR3 length equals 14 residues. This chain's CDR3 is CASSYLGRGREQFF. In DNA, the CDR3 is TGTGCCAGCAGTTACTTGGGCAGGGGGCGTGAGCAGTTCTTC.

This clonotype was counted only a few times. V usage is TRBV29-1 and J usage is TRBJ2-5; 7 positions match TRBD1. V was pared by 7 bases and J by 4 bases, with 9 bases of the junction left unmatched. Germline CDR1 reads SQVTM; CDR2 reads ANQGSEA. The CDR3 loop spans 13 amino acids. CDR3 nucleotides: TGCAGCGCCGACGGACAGGTCGGAGAGACCCAGTACTTC. Amino acids: CSADGQVGETQYF.

This clonotype is termed medium-sized. As DNA, the CDR3 is TGTGCCAGCTCACCACCAGAGACAGCCATCTACGAGCAGTACTTC. As protein: CASSPPETAIYEQYF. The rearrangement links TRBV18 to TRBJ2-7; D might be TRBD1 (5 bases). V dropped 0 bases and J dropped 3 bases, with 12 bases sitting between them. CDR1 KGHSH and CDR2 LQKENI come from the germline V gene. CDR3 length equals 15 residues.

By frequency in the sample, this clonotype is medium-sized (0.01 to 0.1%). V is TRBV28 and J is TRBJ2-7; the D gene is possibly TRBD1 (6 bases). The germline gives CDR1 MDHEN, CDR2 SYDVKM. The length of the CDR3 is 13 residues. The ends were cut back, 6 bases at V and 6 bases at J, with 15 bases in the middle. CDR3 bases: TGTGCCAGCAGGGCCACAGGGCGAAGCGAGCAGTACTTC. Its translation: CASRATGRSEQYF.